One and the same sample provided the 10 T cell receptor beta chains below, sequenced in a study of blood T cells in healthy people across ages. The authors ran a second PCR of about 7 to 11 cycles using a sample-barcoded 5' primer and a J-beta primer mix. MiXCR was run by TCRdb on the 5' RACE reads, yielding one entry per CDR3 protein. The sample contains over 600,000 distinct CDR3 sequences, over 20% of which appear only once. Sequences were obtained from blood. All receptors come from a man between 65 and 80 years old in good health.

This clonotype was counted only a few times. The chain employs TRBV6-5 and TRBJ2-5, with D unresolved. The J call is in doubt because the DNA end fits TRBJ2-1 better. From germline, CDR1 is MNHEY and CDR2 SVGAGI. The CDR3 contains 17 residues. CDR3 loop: CASSYQQDRPDYNEQFF. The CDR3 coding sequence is TGTGCCAGCAGTTACCAGCAGGACCGGCCCGACTACAATGAGCAGTTCTTC.

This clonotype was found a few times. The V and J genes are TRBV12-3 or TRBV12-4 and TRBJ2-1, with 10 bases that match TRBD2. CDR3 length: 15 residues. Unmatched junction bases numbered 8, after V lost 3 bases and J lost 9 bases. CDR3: CASSLASGSDGEQFF. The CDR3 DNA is TGTGCCAGCAGTTTGGCTAGCGGGAGTGACGGTGAGCAGTTCTTC.

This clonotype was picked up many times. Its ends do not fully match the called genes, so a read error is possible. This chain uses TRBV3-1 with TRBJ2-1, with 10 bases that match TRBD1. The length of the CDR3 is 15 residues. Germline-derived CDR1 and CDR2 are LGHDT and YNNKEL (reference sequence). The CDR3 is CASSQGQGSYNEQFF. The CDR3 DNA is TGCGCCAGCAGCCAGGGACAGGGGAGCTACAATGAGCAGTTCTTC.

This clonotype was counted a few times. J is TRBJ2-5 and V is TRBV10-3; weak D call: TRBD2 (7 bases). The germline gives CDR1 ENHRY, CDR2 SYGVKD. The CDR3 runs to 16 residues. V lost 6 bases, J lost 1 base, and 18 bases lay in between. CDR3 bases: TGTGCCATCAGAGGGGGTGGAGCGGGGACCCAAGAGACCCAGTACTTC. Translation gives CAIRGGGAGTQETQYF.

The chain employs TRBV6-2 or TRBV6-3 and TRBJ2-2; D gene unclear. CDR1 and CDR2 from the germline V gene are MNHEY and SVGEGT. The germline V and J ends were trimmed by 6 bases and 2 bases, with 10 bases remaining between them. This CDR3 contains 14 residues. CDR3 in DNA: TGTGCCAGCAGACTATTCGCAAACACCGGGGAGCTGTTTTTT. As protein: CASRLFANTGELFF.

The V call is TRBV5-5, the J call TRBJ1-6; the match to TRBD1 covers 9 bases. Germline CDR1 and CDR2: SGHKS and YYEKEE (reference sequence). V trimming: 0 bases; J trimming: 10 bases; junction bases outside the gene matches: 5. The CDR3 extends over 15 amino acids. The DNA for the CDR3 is TGTGCCAGCAGCTTGGAGTGGACAGGGGTGTCACCCCTCCACTTT. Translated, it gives CASSLEWTGVSPLHF.

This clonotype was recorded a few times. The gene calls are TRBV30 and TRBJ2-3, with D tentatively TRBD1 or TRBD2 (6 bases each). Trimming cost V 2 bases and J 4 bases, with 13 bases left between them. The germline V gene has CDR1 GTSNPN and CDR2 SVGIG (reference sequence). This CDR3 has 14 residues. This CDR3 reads CAWSSGGRPDTQYF. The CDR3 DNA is TGTGCCTGGAGTTCTGGGGGGCGGCCAGATACGCAGTATTTT. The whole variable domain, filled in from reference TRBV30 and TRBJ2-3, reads SQTIHQWPATLVQPVGSPLSLECTVEGTSNPNLYWYRQAAGRGLQLLFYSVGIGQISSEVPQNLSASRPQDRQFILSSKKLLLSDSGFYLCAWSSGGRPDTQYFGPGTRLTVL.

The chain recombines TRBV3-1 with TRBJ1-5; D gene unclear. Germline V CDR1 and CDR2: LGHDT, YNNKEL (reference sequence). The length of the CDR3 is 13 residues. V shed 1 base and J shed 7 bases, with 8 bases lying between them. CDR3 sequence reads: CASSQGDDQPQHF. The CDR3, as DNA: TGTGCCAGCAGCCAAGGAGATGACCAGCCCCAGCATTTT.

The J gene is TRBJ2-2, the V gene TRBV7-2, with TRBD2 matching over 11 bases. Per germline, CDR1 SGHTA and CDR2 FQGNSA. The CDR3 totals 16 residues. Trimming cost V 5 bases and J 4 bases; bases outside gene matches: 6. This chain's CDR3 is CASSLQLAGATGELFF. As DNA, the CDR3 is TGTGCCAGCAGCCTCCAACTAGCGGGAGCCACCGGGGAGCTGTTTTTT.

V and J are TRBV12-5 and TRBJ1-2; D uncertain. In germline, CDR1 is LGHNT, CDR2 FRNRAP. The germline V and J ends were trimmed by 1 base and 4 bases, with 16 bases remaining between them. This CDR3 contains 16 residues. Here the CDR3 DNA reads TGTGCTAGTGGTTTGGACTATTATTCCTCTTCCTATGGCTACACCTTC. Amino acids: CASGLDYYSSSYGYTF.